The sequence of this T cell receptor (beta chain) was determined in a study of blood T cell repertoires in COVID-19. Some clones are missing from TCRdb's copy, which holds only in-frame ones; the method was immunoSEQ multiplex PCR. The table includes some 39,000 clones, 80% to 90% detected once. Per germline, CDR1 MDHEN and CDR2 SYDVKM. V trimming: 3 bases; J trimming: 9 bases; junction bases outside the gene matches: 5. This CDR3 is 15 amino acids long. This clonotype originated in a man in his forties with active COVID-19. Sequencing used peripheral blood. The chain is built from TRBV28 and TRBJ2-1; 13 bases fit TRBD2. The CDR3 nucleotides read TGTGCCAGCAGTTTCTCGACTAGCGGGAGGTTTGAGCAGTTCTTC. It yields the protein CASSFSTSGRFEQFF.